This record concerns one T cell receptor (beta chain) sequence. Its antigen remains undetermined. No much larger clone exists at a distance of one base, and base qualities are not known. The CDR3 numbers 13 residues from cysteine through phenylalanine. CDR3 DNA is the only sequence kept; it has 39 bases, read in frame from the first base. Cut back by 2 bases and 5 bases, the V and J ends lie 9 bases apart. The germline V gene provides CDR1 ENHRY and CDR2 SYGVKD. The sample belongs to a study of blood T cell repertoires in COVID-19 (dated by TCRdb to the early 2020s). About the study as a whole: Samples covering the acute and convalescent phases of COVID-19 were provided by collaborators in the United States, Italy and Spain. The material from the prospective study consisted of cDNA or gDNA derived from T cells, B-cell-depleted T cells, or PBMCs. Deeply sampled blood TCRbeta repertoires from subjects exposed to, actively infected with, or recovered from COVID-19 were included in the dataset. The repertoires were made available in a free public database intended to serve as a resource for research on the immune response to SARS-CoV-2. The samples were drawn from the first 160 participants of the ongoing ImmuneRACE study and from more than 1,000 subjects provided by 6 global collaborators. Nearly every sample came with metadata listing a de-identified subject ID, COVID-19 status, age in years and sex. Where available, HLA class I and class II types were taken from metadata supplied by the sample provider and were not determined by assay-based typing.

Study-level results and caveats: The quantity of clinical and demographic metadata differed by source and by participant and was supplied without curation.

In the prospective study, participants were about 18 to 95 years old, resided in approximately 22 geographic areas of the United States, and were enrolled through a virtual design. In the prospective study, participants were assigned to cohorts based on the clinical history participants reported in a screening survey and a study questionnaire. In the prospective study, mobile phlebotomists collected whole blood, serum and a nasopharyngeal or oropharyngeal swab from each participant. Prospective study participants could optionally give additional blood draws and questionnaires over a roughly two-month period. Before DNA extraction, prospective study blood samples were shipped either frozen or at room temperature. The immunoSEQ Assay, a bias-controlled multiplex PCR, was used to amplify TCRbeta CDR3 regions from genomic DNA. As for the original processing: The number of nucleated cells in each sample was estimated by amplification of reference gene primers within the assay. To quantify the absolute abundance of each unique TCRbeta CDR3 rearrangement, sequence reads were collapsed and filtered. For each sample, productive Simpson clonality was calculated by taking the square root of Simpson's diversity index across productive rearrangements. Here the immuneACCESS table is served through TCRdb, limited to in-frame sequences with V and J called. Missing clones are a known gap in these copies; in checked studies unresolved V genes cover under half, and the rest lacks a known reason. The V and J calls and clone size were taken over from that table, and D and trimming were inferred from the DNA. Recorded for this sample are hundreds of thousands of clones; 87% of them occurred a single time. The ten largest account for roughly 2.6% of the sample.

The specimen was PBMCs or T cells enriched from blood (not recorded which). This sequence originates from a woman under 40 with acute COVID-19. The V and J segments used are TRBV10-3 and TRBJ1-2; a tentative D call is TRBD1 (6 bases match). The CDR3 region: CAISEPTGYGYTF. The sequenced DNA is TGTGCCATCAGTGAGCCCACAGGGTATGGCTACACCTTC.